The 28 T cell receptor beta chains in this list originate from one sample, sequenced in a study of cytomegalovirus exposure and HLA in healthy donors. 13 Jbeta primers and 60 Vbeta primers were used for the PCR. Assay used: immunoSEQ multiplex PCR; TCRdb lists only in-frame clones, some missing. Of about 270,000 clones in the sample, about 66% were seen once. The sequenced sample was PBMCs. The origin of the receptors is a female donor in good health and CMV-seronegative.

This clone has a handful of counts. The chain links TRBV30 to TRBJ1-4, with TRBD1 matching 9 bases. J gave up 8 bases and V 2 bases, and 3 bases lay outside the gene matches. The CDR3 loop spans 13 amino acids. In germline, CDR1 is GTSNPN, CDR2 SVGIG (reference sequence). The DNA of the CDR3 is TGTGCCTGGAGTTCGGACAGGGGAGAAAAACTGTTTTTT. Translation: CAWSSDRGEKLFF.

The rearrangement uses TRBV11-3 and TRBJ2-3; 12 nucleotides match TRBD2. Trimming at V came to 4 bases and at J to 1 base, leaving 3 bases not matched to a gene. This CDR3 is 16 amino acids long. Germline CDR1 reads SGHNT; CDR2 reads YENEEA. DNA of the CDR3: TGTGCCAGCAGCTCGGGACTAGCGGGCCGCACAGATACGCAGTATTTT. It specifies CASSSGLAGRTDTQYF.

The J gene is TRBJ1-1, the V gene TRBV9; no clear D gene. Germline V lookup: CDR1 SGDLS, CDR2 YYNGEE. V was cut by 6 bases and J by 3 bases, with 18 bases left in between. The CDR3 extends over 15 amino acids. The chain's CDR3 is CASTFRAGFDTEAFF. CDR3 in DNA: TGTGCCAGCACTTTTCGGGCGGGCTTTGACACTGAAGCTTTCTTT.

This chain connects TRBV5-6 to TRBJ2-2; 10 nucleotides line up with TRBD1. Germline V gene sequence: CDR1 SGHDT, CDR2 YYEEEE. J lost 4 bases, V lost 3 bases, and 15 bases had no gene match. The CDR3 extends over 19 amino acids. Here the CDR3 DNA reads TGTGCCAGCAGCTCACTCATTAAACGACAGGGGGCGGCCACCGGGGAGCTGTTTTTT. It specifies CASSSLIKRQGAATGELFF.

This clone has only one observation. V is TRBV11-2 and J is TRBJ2-3; 15 bases are a match to TRBD2. The CDR3 totals 19 residues. V lost 4 bases, J lost 2 bases, and 10 bases stayed unmatched. Looked up from germline, CDR1 is SGHAT and CDR2 is FQNNGV. Here the CDR3 reads CASSSTPRTSGRDTDTQYF. The DNA for the CDR3 is TGTGCCAGCAGCTCCACCCCCCGGACTAGCGGGAGGGACACAGATACGCAGTATTTT. Variable domain in full (rest from reference TRBV11-2 and TRBJ2-3): EAGVAQSPRYKIIEKRQSVAFWCNPISGHATLYWYQQILGQGPKLLIQFQNNGVVDDSQLPKDRFSAERLKGVDSTLKIQPAKLEDSAVYLCASSSTPRTSGRDTDTQYFGPGTRLTVL.

CDR3 residues: CASSAGSSGTGELFF. The CDR3 DNA reads TGTGCCAGCAGTGCCGGGAGTTCGGGCACCGGGGAGCTGTTTTTT. J is TRBJ2-2 and V is TRBV6-1; possible D gene TRBD2, 6 bases. The CDR3 spans 15 residues. Per germline, CDR1 MNHNS and CDR2 SASEGT. V was shortened by 4 bases and J by 4 bases, with 13 bases between the two germline ends.

This chain connects TRBV2 to TRBJ2-7, with D uncertain. V shed 7 bases and J shed 3 bases, with 13 bases lying between them. The CDR3 runs to 13 residues. Germline CDR1 reads SNHLY; CDR2 reads FYNNEI. The CDR3 reads CASTPPRHYEQYF. Here the CDR3 DNA reads TGTGCCAGCACGCCCCCCAGACACTACGAGCAGTACTTC.

The gene calls are TRBV10-3 and TRBJ1-1; 8 bases map to TRBD1. Germline V gives CDR1 ENHRY, CDR2 SYGVKD. With V trimmed by 10 bases and J by 10 bases, 14 bases remained unmatched. The CDR3 spans 13 residues. DNA for the CDR3: TGTGCCACCCAGGTGGCAGGGGGCATTGGAGCTTTCTTT. Its protein is CATQVAGGIGAFF.

The rearrangement links TRBV5-1 to TRBJ2-7; 9 positions agree with TRBD1. Trimming removed 4 bases from V and 2 bases from J; junction bases left unmatched: 4. The germline V gene encodes CDR1 SGHRS and CDR2 YFSETQ. The CDR3 sequence is 14 residues long. CDR3 amino acids: CASSIYRGPYEQYF. In DNA form, the CDR3 reads TGCGCCAGCAGCATCTACAGGGGGCCCTACGAGCAGTACTTC.

The chain couples TRBV4-1 to TRBJ1-2; D unclear. Trimming left V 1 base short and J 8 bases short, with 14 bases between. Germline V gives CDR1 MGHRA, CDR2 YSYEKL. The CDR3 consists of 14 residues. CDR3 amino acids: CASSQAQPGRGYTF. The CDR3 DNA reads as TGCGCCAGCAGCCAAGCTCAGCCTGGGAGAGGCTACACCTTC.

As concerns this clone: The junction departs from germline at one end; a sequencing error may be responsible. This sequence joins TRBV7-9 and TRBJ1-5, with 9 nucleotides matching TRBD1. CDR1 SEHNR and CDR2 FQNEAQ come from the germline V gene (reference sequence). This CDR3 contains 16 residues. CDR3: CSSSGTGQGLVQPQHF. CDR3 bases: TGTTCCAGCAGTGGGACGGGACAGGGTTTGGTTCAGCCCCAGCATTTT.

The V call is TRBV6-5, the J call TRBJ1-2, with D possibly TRBD1 on 5 matching bases. Per germline, CDR1 MNHEY and CDR2 SVGAGI. This CDR3 is 14 amino acids long. V gave up 2 bases and J gave up 7 bases, with 14 bases separating them. CDR3 DNA: TGTGCCAGCAGTTACGATCTTGGGGGGGGTGGCTACACCTTC. Translated, it gives CASSYDLGGGGYTF.

The rearrangement joins TRBV5-1 to TRBJ2-1; TRBD2 matches 8 bases. Germline CDR1 reads SGHRS; CDR2 reads YFSETQ. The CDR3 consists of 17 residues. The trim removed 0 bases at V and 8 bases at J, leaving 13 bases unmatched. The CDR3 region has the DNA TGCGCCAGCAGCTTGGAATTTCCCCGGCTAGCGGGTTATGAGCAGTTCTTC. As protein: CASSLEFPRLAGYEQFF.

This clone turned up a few times. This rearrangement joins TRBV5-1 to TRBJ2-5; 14 bases fit TRBD2. The CDR3 consists of 18 residues. Trimming at V came to 4 bases and at J to 5 bases, leaving 13 bases not matched to a gene. The germline CDR1 and CDR2 sequences are SGHRS and YFSETQ. CDR3 bases: TGCGCCAGCAGCCACGGACTAGCGGGAGGTATAGGGGGGGAGACCCAGTACTTC. Its protein is CASSHGLAGGIGGETQYF. The complete variable domain, with remaining parts taken from reference TRBV5-1 and TRBJ2-5, reads KAGVTQTPRYLIKTRGQQVTLSCSPISGHRSVSWYQQTPGQGLQFLFEYFSETQRNKGNFPGRFSGRQFSNSRSEMNVSTLELGDSALYLCASSHGLAGGIGGETQYFGPGTRLLVL.

This rearrangement joins TRBV10-1 to TRBJ2-5, with 11 bases fitting TRBD2. This CDR3 is 15 amino acids long. CDR1 and CDR2 from the germline V gene are WNHNN and SYGVQD (reference sequence). V shed 7 bases and J 1 base; nucleotides not matched to a gene: 5. The chain's CDR3 is CASTRGTSGQETQYF. CDR3 sequence (DNA): TGCGCCAGCACCCGCGGGACTAGCGGCCAAGAGACCCAGTACTTC.

The rearrangement uses TRBV7-2 and TRBJ1-1; no clear D gene. The CDR3 is 16 amino acids. Germline V gene sequence: CDR1 SGHTA, CDR2 FQGNSA. V dropped 5 bases and J dropped 7 bases, with 23 bases sitting between them. The CDR3 region is CASSIRMTRPSGEAFF. As DNA, the CDR3 is TGTGCCAGCAGCATACGTATGACACGTCCGAGTGGTGAAGCTTTCTTT.

With regard to this clone: One end of the junction fails to match germline, which may point to a read error. The V gene is TRBV6-1, the J gene TRBJ1-1; D gene unclear. Germline CDR1 MNHNS, CDR2 SASEGT. There are 14 residues in the CDR3. DNA for the CDR3: TGTGCCAGCAGCGAAGGGCCTTTGAACACTGAAGCTTTCTTT. Its translation is CASSEGPLNTEAFF.

The V gene is TRBV18, the J gene TRBJ2-7; D is unclear. V was trimmed by 4 bases and J by 1 base, leaving 11 bases between them. Germline V CDR1 and CDR2: KGHSH, LQKENI. The CDR3 sequence is 14 residues long. The CDR3 DNA reads as TGTGCCAGCTCACTTTCGGCGGATTCCTACGAGCAGTACTTC. Its protein product is CASSLSADSYEQYF.

The V gene is TRBV6-1, the J gene TRBJ2-7; unclear D gene. V dropped 4 bases and J dropped 3 bases, with 10 bases sitting between them. The CDR3 runs 13 residues. Germline CDR1 reads MNHNS; CDR2 reads SASEGT. CDR3 bases: TGTGCCAGCAGTGGTAACAGATACTACGAGCAGTACTTC. Translation gives CASSGNRYYEQYF.

Concerning this clone: This same CDR3 is encoded by further DNA sequences in the sample. This chain links TRBV15 with TRBJ2-3; maybe TRBD2 (7 bases). The germline CDR1 and CDR2 sequences are LNHNV and YYDKDF (reference sequence). The CDR3 has 15 residues. Trimming removed 3 bases at V and 2 bases at J, with 12 bases between. The CDR3 here is CATSSTGGATDTQYF. In DNA, the CDR3 is TGTGCCACCAGCAGCACTGGGGGGGCCACAGATACGCAGTATTTT.

A remark on this clone: An end of the junction does not agree with germline; a read error may underlie this. V gene TRBV7-7 combines with J gene TRBJ2-5, with D possibly matching TRBD2 (6 bases). This CDR3 has 11 amino acids. Germline V gene data show CDR1 as SSHAT and CDR2 as FNYEAQ (reference sequence). CDR3 sequence (DNA): TGTGCTAGCAGCCCCGGAGGGCTCCAGTACTTC. It yields the protein CASSPGGLQYF.

This clone came up once. The J gene is TRBJ1-5, the V gene TRBV5-1; D possibly corresponds to TRBD1 (5 bases). Germline V gene lookup returns CDR1 SGHRS and CDR2 YFSETQ. The CDR3 totals 15 residues. V was shortened by 4 bases and J by 6 bases, with 17 bases between the two germline ends. The CDR3 region has the DNA TGCGCCAGCAGCACCGGGAGGGGCCAGGGTCAGCCCCAGCATTTT. This codes for CASSTGRGQGQPQHF. The whole variable domain, filled in from reference TRBV5-1 and TRBJ1-5, reads KAGVTQTPRYLIKTRGQQVTLSCSPISGHRSVSWYQQTPGQGLQFLFEYFSETQRNKGNFPGRFSGRQFSNSRSEMNVSTLELGDSALYLCASSTGRGQGQPQHFGDGTRLSIL.

This clone appeared once. Other DNA sequences in the sample encode the same CDR3. The genes are TRBV28 and TRBJ1-1; D uncertain. Germline assignment: CDR1 MDHEN and CDR2 SYDVKM. The CDR3 is 12 amino acids. The V and J ends lost 2 bases and 5 bases respectively, with 6 bases between them. The CDR3 DNA sequence: TGTGCCAGCAGTTTAGGTCTAACTGAAGCTTTCTTT. It codes for CASSLGLTEAFF.

This sequence joins TRBV2 and TRBJ2-1; 13 bases agree with TRBD2. Germline V gene data show CDR1 as SNHLY and CDR2 as FYNNEI. The trim removed 5 bases at V and 7 bases at J, leaving 8 bases unmatched. The length of the CDR3 is 16 residues. The CDR3 sequence is CASSLGLAGEGNEQFF. The CDR3 DNA follows: TGTGCCAGCAGTCTCGGACTAGCGGGAGAGGGGAATGAGCAGTTCTTC.

The rearrangement links TRBV2 to TRBJ2-7; D possibly corresponds to TRBD2 (5 bases). The CDR3 spans 14 residues. Trimming stripped 3 bases from V and 2 bases from J, with 11 bases between. Germline V gene sequence: CDR1 SNHLY, CDR2 FYNNEI. The CDR3 reads CASSDRTGTYEQYF. As DNA, the CDR3 is TGTGCCAGCAGTGATAGGACGGGGACCTACGAGCAGTACTTC.

Comments on this clone: Germline and junction disagree at one end, which may indicate a read error. The J gene is TRBJ1-3, the V gene TRBV2; TRBD1 agrees at 9 bases. The CDR3 contains 13 residues. In germline, CDR1 is SNHLY, CDR2 FYNNEI. CDR3 amino acids: CASSGTGANAIYF. For the CDR3, the DNA is TGTGCCAGCAGTGGGACAGGGGCAAACGCCATATATTTT. Supplemented by reference TRBV2 and TRBJ1-3, the full variable domain reads EPEVTQTPSHQVTQMGQEVILRCVPISNHLYFYWYRQILGQKVEFLVSFYNNEISEKSEIFDDQFSVERPDGSNFTLKIRSTKLEDSAMYFCASSGTGANAIYFGEGSWLTVV.

The rearrangement links TRBV11-3 to TRBJ2-7; TRBD1 matches 10 bases. This CDR3 has 15 amino acids. V shed 4 bases, J shed 3 bases, and the junction held 6 bases outside the gene matches. CDR1 SGHNT and CDR2 YENEEA come from the germline V gene. The DNA of the CDR3 is TGTGCCAGCAGCTCCGGGACAGGGGCCTACTACGAGCAGTACTTC. This translates into CASSSGTGAYYEQYF.

This sequence joins TRBV7-8 and TRBJ1-5; no definite D call. There are 20 residues in the CDR3. Trimming cost V 1 base and J 2 bases, with 24 bases left between them. Germline V gene data show CDR1 as SGHVS and CDR2 as FQNEAQ. The CDR3 loop is CASSLVRVSLRTLGNQPQHF. CDR3 sequence (DNA): TGTGCCAGCAGCTTAGTCCGGGTCTCGTTGAGGACTCTCGGCAATCAGCCCCAGCATTTT.